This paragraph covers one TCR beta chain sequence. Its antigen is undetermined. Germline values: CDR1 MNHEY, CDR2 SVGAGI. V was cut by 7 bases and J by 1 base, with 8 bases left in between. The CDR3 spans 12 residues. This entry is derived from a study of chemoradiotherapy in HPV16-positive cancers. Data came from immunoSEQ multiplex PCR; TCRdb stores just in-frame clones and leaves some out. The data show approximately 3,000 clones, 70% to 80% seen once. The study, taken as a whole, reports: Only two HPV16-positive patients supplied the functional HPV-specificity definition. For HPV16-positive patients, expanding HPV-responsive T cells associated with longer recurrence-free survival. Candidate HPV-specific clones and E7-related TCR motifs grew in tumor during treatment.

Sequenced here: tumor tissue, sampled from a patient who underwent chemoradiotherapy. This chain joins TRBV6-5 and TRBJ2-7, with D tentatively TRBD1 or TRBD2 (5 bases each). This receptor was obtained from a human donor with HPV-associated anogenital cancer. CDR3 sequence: CASMGRSYEQYF. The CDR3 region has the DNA TGTGCCAGCATGGGACGTTCCTACGAGCAGTACTTC.